This entry is about one T cell receptor beta chain. The CDR3 covers 15 residues. Germline V lookup: CDR1 SNHLY, CDR2 FYNNEI. V was cut by 2 bases and J by 3 bases, with 10 bases left in between. Profiling relied on immunoSEQ multiplex PCR, and the TCRdb table lists in-frame clones only, not all of them. This table has tens of thousands of clones, about nine tenths appearing once. The sample comes from a study of technical replicates of blood from a few donors. This chain uses TRBV2 with TRBJ1-4; D gene unclear. The sequencing sample was made of T cells isolated from PBMCs. The TCR was taken from a human donor in good health. Some clones in this sample may be carry-over from other donors' samples. This chain's CDR3 is CASSELRASNEKLFF. CDR3 coding DNA: TGTGCCAGCAGTGAATTGAGGGCTTCTAATGAAAAACTGTTTTTT.